Listed below are T cell receptor beta chains from one sample, sequenced in a study of blood T cells in healthy people across ages. TCRdb analysed the 5' RACE reads with MiXCR anew, one entry per CDR3 protein. Among 1.5 million to 2 million distinct CDR3 sequences, 25% to 30% were seen once, and the ten largest hold 6.5% to 8.5%. The specimen sequenced was blood. The receptors here all came from a woman aged 30 to 39 in good health. CDR3s include the opening cysteine and the closing phenylalanine or tryptophan. Fields, in order: clone size, D gene, J gene, V gene, CDR3 protein, CDR3 DNA. A D gene is named only where the DNA matches it firmly. Only some rows state a clone size, as once, few, many or a class for expanded clones.

few | NA | TRBJ1-1 | TRBV7-3 | CASSLQGESTEAFF | TGTGCCAGCAGTCTCCAAGGGGAGAGCACTGAAGCTTTCTTT
few | NA | TRBJ2-3 | TRBV5-1 | CASSPGSGGAADTQYF | TGCGCCAGCAGCCCGGGGAGTGGGGGGGCCGCAGATACGCAGTATTTT
few | TRBD1 | TRBJ2-3 | TRBV5-4 | CASSREQGARTDTQYF | TGTGCCAGCAGCCGCGAACAGGGGGCGAGGACAGATACGCAGTATTTT
NA | NA | TRBJ2-5 | TRBV28 | CASSLKGVQGTQYF | TGTGCCAGCAGTTTAAAGGGGGTACAAGGGACCCAGTACTTC
NA | NA | TRBJ2-3 | TRBV7-2 | CASGKERRRDTQYF | TGTGCCAGCGGCAAGGAGAGACGTCGGGATACGCAGTATTTT
NA | TRBD1 | TRBJ2-1 | TRBV20-1 | CSAQGQGSVHEQFF | TGCAGTGCTCAAGGACAGGGGTCGGTCCATGAGCAGTTCTTC
few | NA | TRBJ1-2 | TRBV27 | CASSLSGTLYTF | TGTGCCAGCAGTTTGTCCGGGACACTATACACCTTC
NA | NA | TRBJ2-3 | TRBV2 | CASTRSADTQYF | TGTGCCAGCACCCGGTCGGCAGATACGCAGTATTTT
NA | NA | TRBJ2-7 | TRBV28 | CASNTQGWYEQYF | TGTGCCAGCAACACACAGGGTTGGTACGAGCAGTACTTC
NA | NA | TRBJ2-1 | TRBV19 | CASSGTQNEQFF | TGTGCCAGTTCTGGGACTCAAAATGAGCAGTTCTTC
NA | NA | TRBJ1-6 | TRBV6-5 | CASSSPPATSPLHF | TGTGCCAGCAGTTCTCCACCGGCCACTTCACCCCTCCACTTT
few | TRBD1 | TRBJ1-5 | TRBV7-2 | CASSVAGTVNQPQHF | TGTGCCAGCAGCGTAGCCGGGACAGTTAATCAGCCCCAGCATTTT
few | NA | TRBJ1-1 | TRBV29-1 | CSVGPRGTEAFF | TGCAGCGTTGGTCCCAGGGGCACTGAAGCTTTCTTT
many | TRBD1 | TRBJ2-1 | TRBV6-6 | CASSWSTGGDEQFF | TGTGCCAGCAGTTGGTCGACAGGGGGCGATGAGCAGTTCTTC
many | NA | TRBJ1-2 | TRBV4-3 | CASSQGPANYGYTF | TGCGCCAGCAGCCAAGGGCCGGCAAACTATGGCTACACCTTC
few | NA | TRBJ2-1 | TRBV10-2 | CASSDPGPRAQFF | TGCGCCAGCAGTGATCCCGGGCCCAGAGCACAGTTCTTC
few | TRBD2 | TRBJ2-7 | TRBV12-3/TRBV12-4 | CASSQTLAGYEQYF | TGTGCCAGCAGCCAAACCCTAGCGGGATACGAGCAGTACTTC
few | NA | TRBJ2-3 | TRBV27 | CASAGGRSSTDTQYF | TGTGCCAGCGCAGGGGGGAGGTCCAGCACAGATACGCAGTATTTT
few | TRBD2 | TRBJ2-1 | TRBV5-1 | CASSPLAGVGEQFF | TGCGCCAGCAGCCCACTAGCGGGAGTAGGTGAGCAGTTCTTC
NA | NA | TRBJ2-2 | TRBV19 | CASSIDHALTGELFF | TGTGCCAGTAGTATAGATCATGCCCTCACCGGGGAGCTGTTTTTT